This TCR beta chain was observed in a study of cytomegalovirus exposure and HLA in healthy donors. Study-wide context: Among roughly 180 million T cells, an earlier analysis found about 100 million unique TCR beta sequences. Findings of the study overall: In an earlier analysis, productive rearrangement rates for most beta V segments clustered near 87% or 30%.

To note about this clone: What it binds is not known.

Use of 60 Vbeta and 13 Jbeta primers characterized the PCR. Repertoires were generated with immunoSEQ multiplex PCR, while TCRdb's copy carries only in-frame clones and drops some. This repertoire shows more than 150,000 clones, less than 90% found once; its top ten account for around 0.21%. V lost 1 base and J lost 0; bases outside the gene matches: 3. In germline, CDR1 is PRHDT, CDR2 FYEKMQ (reference sequence). The CDR3 is made up of 16 amino acids. The V and J genes are TRBV13 and TRBJ2-5; 9 bases match TRBD2. The clonotype originates from a girl in the first two years of life in good health and CMV-seronegative. The sample comprised PBMCs. The CDR3 bases are TGTGCCAGCAGCTTAGAGGCTAGCGGGGACCAAGAGACCCAGTACTTC. Protein: CASSLEASGDQETQYF.